This T cell receptor (beta chain) is drawn from a study of a mutant IDH1 vaccine in newly diagnosed glioma. Assay: immunoSEQ multiplex PCR; the TCRdb copy retains only in-frame clones and omits some. The sample shows under 65,000 clones, about four fifths of them seen only once. Described time point: week 11, during vaccination. Doses of 300 ug of mutant IDH1 20-mer peptide were given with topical imiquimod. New WHO grade 3 or 4 astrocytomas that were IDH1-mutant and ATRX-lost had been found in donors. Germline loops: CDR1 SGDLS, CDR2 YYNGEE. Trimming shortened V by 4 bases and J by 2 bases, and 13 bases separated the two germline ends. CDR3 length: 14 residues. About this clone itself: Its cognate antigen is unknown.

Sequences were derived from PBMCs, sampled from a glioma patient whose treatment included an IDH1 peptide vaccine. V is TRBV9 and J is TRBJ2-7; D possibly corresponds to TRBD2 (6 bases). The TCR was taken from a man aged 45-65 years with glioma. This CDR3 reads CASSSPGVPYEQYF. CDR3 sequence (DNA): TGTGCCAGCAGCTCGCCGGGAGTCCCCTACGAGCAGTACTTC.